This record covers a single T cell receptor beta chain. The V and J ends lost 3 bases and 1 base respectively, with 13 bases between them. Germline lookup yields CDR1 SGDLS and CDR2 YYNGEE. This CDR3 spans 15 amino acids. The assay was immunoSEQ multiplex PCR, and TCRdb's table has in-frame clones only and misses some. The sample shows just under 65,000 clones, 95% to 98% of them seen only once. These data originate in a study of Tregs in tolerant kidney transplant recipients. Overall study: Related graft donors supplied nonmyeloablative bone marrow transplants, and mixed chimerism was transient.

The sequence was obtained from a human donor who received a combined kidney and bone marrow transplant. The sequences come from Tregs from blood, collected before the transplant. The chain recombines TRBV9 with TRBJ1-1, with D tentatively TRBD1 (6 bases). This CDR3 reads CASSGQGLKNTEAFF. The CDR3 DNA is TGTGCCAGCAGCGGTCAGGGGTTAAAGAACACTGAAGCTTTCTTT.